Listed here are 13 T cell receptor beta chains from one sample, sequenced in a study of Graves' ophthalmopathy and Graves' hyperthyroidism. CDR3 regions of TCR beta were amplified from RNA transcripts. Second-round multiplex PCR followed a first-round RT-PCR using HTBI primers. TCRdb ran MiXCR on the multiplex PCR reads and lists one entry per CDR3 protein. This table has about 740,000 distinct CDR3 sequences, approximately 40% appearing once. What was sequenced was peripheral blood. The receptor source for this set is an adult man with Graves' ophthalmopathy.

The CDR3 region is CASSLVEGGQPQHF. DNA for the CDR3: TGTGCCAGCAGCTTGGTGGAAGGGGGACAGCCCCAGCATTTT. The rearrangement joins TRBV5-5 to TRBJ1-5; TRBD1 is a possible D gene (6 bases). Trimming stripped 0 bases from V and 7 bases from J, with 11 bases between. There are 14 residues in the CDR3. In germline, CDR1 is SGHKS, CDR2 YYEKEE (reference sequence).

This clonotype was observed a handful of times. The rearrangement links TRBV9 to TRBJ2-7; 11 bases are shared with TRBD1. The CDR3 is made up of 14 amino acids. Germline V gives CDR1 SGDLS, CDR2 YYNGEE. V was pared by 4 bases and J by 7 bases, with 7 bases of the junction left unmatched. The CDR3 DNA reads TGTGCCAGCAGCCGCGGACAGGGGGCGGGGGAGCAGTACTTC. It encodes CASSRGQGAGEQYF.

The V and J genes are TRBV7-9 and TRBJ2-5; tentative D call: TRBD2 (5 bases). The end of the DNA fits TRBJ2-1 better, so the J call may be wrong. The CDR3 has 16 residues. The V gene's germline CDR1 is SEHNR and CDR2 FQNEAQ (reference sequence). This CDR3 reads CASSPSGLAGGNEQFF. The DNA for the CDR3 is TGTGCCAGCAGCCCATCCGGGCTAGCCGGCGGCAATGAGCAGTTCTTC.

This clonotype was seen at least ten times. The chain joins TRBV7-9 to TRBJ1-4; TRBD1 agrees at 11 bases. Germline-derived CDR1 and CDR2 are SEHNR and FQNEAQ (reference sequence). J lost 6 bases, V lost 4 bases, and 1 base had no gene match. The CDR3 extends over 14 amino acids. CDR3 DNA sequence: TGTGCCAGCAGCTGGGACAGGGGGGATGAAAAACTGTTTTTT. Translated: CASSWDRGDEKLFF.

The rearrangement joins TRBV7-9 to TRBJ1-5, with unresolved D. Trimming stripped 5 bases from V and 2 bases from J, with 13 bases between. Germline CDR1 SEHNR, CDR2 FQNEAQ (reference sequence). This CDR3 has 15 residues. This CDR3 reads CASSKREDGNQPQHF. DNA for the CDR3: TGTGCCAGCAGCAAAAGGGAAGATGGCAATCAGCCCCAGCATTTT.

On this clonotype itself: A much larger clone lies one base from this, so it may be a read error. The gene calls are TRBV10-3 and TRBJ1-6; weak D call: TRBD1 (6 bases). CDR1 is ENHRY and CDR2 is SYGVKD in the germline V gene. The length of the CDR3 is 13 residues. Trimming cost V 11 bases and J 7 bases, with 15 bases left between them. The CDR3 spells CAGSDRLNSPLHF. CDR3 DNA sequence: TGTGCCGGTAGTGACAGGCTCAATTCACCCCTCCACTTT.

This clonotype was counted at least ten times. V usage is TRBV15 and J usage is TRBJ2-5, with D possibly matching TRBD1 (6 bases). V gave up 0 bases and J gave up 4 bases, with 6 bases separating them. Germline values: CDR1 LNHNV, CDR2 YYDKDF (reference sequence). CDR3 length: 13 residues. The CDR3, as DNA: TGTGCCACCAGCAGAGACAGGGGAGAGACCCAGTACTTC. It translates to CATSRDRGETQYF.

This clonotype was seen at least ten times. The CDR3 loop reads CAISEDRISNQPQHF. CDR3 nucleotides: TGTGCCATCAGTGAGGACAGGATTAGCAATCAGCCCCAGCATTTT. The rearrangement links TRBV10-3 to TRBJ1-5, with TRBD1 as a possible D gene (6 bases). V was cut by 2 bases and J by 0 bases, with 8 bases left in between. Germline CDR1 reads ENHRY; CDR2 reads SYGVKD. This CDR3 comprises 15 residues.

The chain is built from TRBV2 and TRBJ1-2; TRBD1 might be the D (5 bases). Between the trimmed V and J ends, which lost 7 bases and 4 bases, there was a span of 10 bases. This CDR3 has 12 residues. Per the germline V gene, CDR1 is SNHLY and CDR2 is FYNNEI. This chain's CDR3 is CASTGDSYGYTF. The CDR3 bases are TGTGCCAGCACTGGGGACTCCTATGGCTACACCTTC.

The chain couples TRBV7-2 to TRBJ2-3; D is unclear. This CDR3 is 16 amino acids long. Germline V gene data show CDR1 as SGHTA and CDR2 as FQGNSA. Trimming removed 1 base at V and 2 bases at J, with 13 bases between. The DNA of the CDR3 is TGTGCCAGCAGCTTAGGATGGGTTTCGTACACAGATACGCAGTATTTT. Its protein product is CASSLGWVSYTDTQYF. Supplemented by reference TRBV7-2 and TRBJ2-3, the full variable domain reads GAGVSQSPSNKVTEKGKDVELRCDPISGHTALYWYRQSLGQGLEFLIYFQGNSAPDKSGLPSDRFSAERTGGSVSTLTIQRTQQEDSAVYLCASSLGWVSYTDTQYFGPGTRLTVL.

This clonotype was seen a few times. The V call is TRBV25-1, the J call TRBJ2-2, with D unclear. CDR3 length: 14 amino acids. V lost 5 bases to trimming and J lost 7 bases, with 14 bases between them. Germline V gene lookup returns CDR1 MGHDK and CDR2 SYGVNS. The CDR3 sequence: CASSLSLDIGELFF. CDR3 DNA: TGTGCCAGCAGTTTATCCCTAGACATCGGGGAGCTGTTTTTT.

In this sample, this clonotype turned up many times. This CDR3 reads CAITPSEYTEAFF. As DNA, the CDR3 is TGTGCCATCACCCCGAGCGAATACACTGAAGCTTTCTTT. V usage is TRBV10-3 and J usage is TRBJ1-1; D is unresolved. V dropped 7 bases and J dropped 3 bases, with 12 bases sitting between them. Germline CDR1 is ENHRY and CDR2 is SYGVKD. The CDR3 sequence is 13 residues long.

Many counts were recorded for this clonotype. One junction end does not reproduce the germline sequence, and a read error may be involved. This chain connects TRBV10-3 to TRBJ2-7, with D unclear. Germline lookup yields CDR1 ENHRY and CDR2 SYGVKD. The CDR3 runs to 14 residues. The CDR3 is CASSYSSVTAEQYF. For the CDR3, the DNA is TGTGCCAGCAGTTACTCGAGTGTCACCGCGGAGCAGTACTTC.